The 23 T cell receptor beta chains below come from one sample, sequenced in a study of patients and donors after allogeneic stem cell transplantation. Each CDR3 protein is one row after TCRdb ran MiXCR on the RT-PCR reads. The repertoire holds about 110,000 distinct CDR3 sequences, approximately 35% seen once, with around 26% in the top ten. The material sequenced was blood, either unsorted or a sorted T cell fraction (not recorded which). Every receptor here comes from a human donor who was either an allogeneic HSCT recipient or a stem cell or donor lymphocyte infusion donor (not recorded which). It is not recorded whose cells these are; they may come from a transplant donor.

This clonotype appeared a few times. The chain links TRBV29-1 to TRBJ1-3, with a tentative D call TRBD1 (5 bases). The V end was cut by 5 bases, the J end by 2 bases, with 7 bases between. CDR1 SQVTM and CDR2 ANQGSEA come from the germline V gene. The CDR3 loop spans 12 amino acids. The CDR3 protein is CSVWTPGNTIYF. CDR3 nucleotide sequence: TGCAGCGTTTGGACACCTGGAAACACCATATATTTT.

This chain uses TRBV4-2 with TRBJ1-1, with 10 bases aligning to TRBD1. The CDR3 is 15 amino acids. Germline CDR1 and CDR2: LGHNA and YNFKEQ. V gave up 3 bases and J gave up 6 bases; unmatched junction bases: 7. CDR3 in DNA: TGTGCCAGCAGCCATCCATGGGACAGGGGACCTGAAGCTTTCTTT. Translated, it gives CASSHPWDRGPEAFF.

The CDR3 sequence is CASSPDFYEQYF. CDR3 in DNA: TGTGCCAGTAGTCCGGACTTCTACGAGCAGTACTTC. The chain uses TRBV19 and TRBJ2-7; TRBD2 is a possible D gene (5 bases). The CDR3 loop spans 12 amino acids. CDR1 is LNHDA and CDR2 is SQIVND in the germline V gene (reference sequence). The V and J ends lost 5 bases and 3 bases respectively, with 8 bases between them.

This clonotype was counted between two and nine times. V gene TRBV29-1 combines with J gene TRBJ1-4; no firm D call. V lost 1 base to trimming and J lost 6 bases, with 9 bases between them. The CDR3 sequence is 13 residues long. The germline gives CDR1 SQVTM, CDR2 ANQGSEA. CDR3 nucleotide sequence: TGCAGCGTTGAAGGGGATGATTATGAAAAACTGTTTTTT. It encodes CSVEGDDYEKLFF. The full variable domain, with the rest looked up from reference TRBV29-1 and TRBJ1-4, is SAVISQKPSRDICQRGTSLTIQCQVDSQVTMMFWYRQQPGQSLTLIATANQGSEATYESGFVIDKFPISRPNLTFSTLTVSNMSPEDSSIYLCSVEGDDYEKLFFGSGTQLSVL.

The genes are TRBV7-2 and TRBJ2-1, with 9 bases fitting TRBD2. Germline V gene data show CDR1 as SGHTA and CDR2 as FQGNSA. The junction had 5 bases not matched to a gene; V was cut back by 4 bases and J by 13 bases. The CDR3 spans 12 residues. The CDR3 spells CASSSLAGIQFF. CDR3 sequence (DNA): TGTGCCAGCAGCTCCCTAGCGGGGATCCAGTTCTTC. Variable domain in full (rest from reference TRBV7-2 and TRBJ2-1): GAGVSQSPSNKVTEKGKDVELRCDPISGHTALYWYRQSLGQGLEFLIYFQGNSAPDKSGLPSDRFSAERTGGSVSTLTIQRTQQEDSAVYLCASSSLAGIQFFGPGTRLTVL.

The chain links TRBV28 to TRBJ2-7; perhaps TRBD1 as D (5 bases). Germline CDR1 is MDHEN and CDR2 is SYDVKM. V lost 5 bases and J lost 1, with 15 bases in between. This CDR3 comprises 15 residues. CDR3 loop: CASSPSDPGSYEQYF. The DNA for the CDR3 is TGTGCCAGCAGTCCCTCTGACCCAGGGTCCTACGAGCAGTACTTC.

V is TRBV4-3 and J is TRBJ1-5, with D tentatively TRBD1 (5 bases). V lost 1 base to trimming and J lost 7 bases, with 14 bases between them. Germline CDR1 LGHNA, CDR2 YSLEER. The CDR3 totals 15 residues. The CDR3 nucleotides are TGCGCCAGCAGCCAAGTCTGGCAGGGCCAGCAGCCCCAGCATTTT. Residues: CASSQVWQGQQPQHF.

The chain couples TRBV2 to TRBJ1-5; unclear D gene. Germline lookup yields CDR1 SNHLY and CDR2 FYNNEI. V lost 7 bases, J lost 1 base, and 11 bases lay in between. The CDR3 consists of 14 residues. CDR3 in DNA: TGTGCCAGCATCAAGGACGGGAGCAATCAGCCCCAGCATTTT. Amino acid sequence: CASIKDGSNQPQHF.

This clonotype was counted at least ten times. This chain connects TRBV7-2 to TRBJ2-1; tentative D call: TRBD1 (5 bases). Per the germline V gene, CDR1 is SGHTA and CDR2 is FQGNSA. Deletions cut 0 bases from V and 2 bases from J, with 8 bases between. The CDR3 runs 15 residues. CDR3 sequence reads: CASSLAPTAYNEQFF. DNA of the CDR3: TGTGCCAGCAGCTTAGCGCCGACAGCCTACAATGAGCAGTTCTTC.

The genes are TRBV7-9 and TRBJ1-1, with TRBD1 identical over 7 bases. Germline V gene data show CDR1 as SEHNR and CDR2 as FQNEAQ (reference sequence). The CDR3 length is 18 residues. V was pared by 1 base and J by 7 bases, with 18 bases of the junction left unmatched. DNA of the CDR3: TGTGCCAGCAGCTTAGAGGCCCGGGACAGCCCCAGGTGGGGTGAAGCTTTCTTT. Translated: CASSLEARDSPRWGEAFF.

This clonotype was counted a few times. In DNA form, the CDR3 reads TGCAGTGCTAGGGTAGGGCCTGGTGGCTACACCTTC. Protein product: CSARVGPGGYTF. The chain combines TRBV20-1 with TRBJ1-2; D is undetermined. CDR3 size: 12 residues. Germline lookup yields CDR1 DFQATT and CDR2 SNEGSKA (reference sequence). V shed 3 bases and J shed 7 bases, with 12 bases lying between them.

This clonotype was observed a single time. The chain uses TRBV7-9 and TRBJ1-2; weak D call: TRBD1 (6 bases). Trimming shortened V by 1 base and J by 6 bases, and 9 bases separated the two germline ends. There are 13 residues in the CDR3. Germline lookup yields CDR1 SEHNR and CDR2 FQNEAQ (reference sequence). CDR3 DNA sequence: TGTGCCAGCAGCTTAGGTACAGGGAATGGCTACACCTTC. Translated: CASSLGTGNGYTF.

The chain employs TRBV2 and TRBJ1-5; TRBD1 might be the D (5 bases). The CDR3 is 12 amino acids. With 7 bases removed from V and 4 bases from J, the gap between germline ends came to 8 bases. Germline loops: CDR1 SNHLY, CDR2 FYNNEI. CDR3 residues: CASTEGNQPQHF. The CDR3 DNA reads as TGTGCCAGCACCGAGGGGAATCAGCCCCAGCATTTT.

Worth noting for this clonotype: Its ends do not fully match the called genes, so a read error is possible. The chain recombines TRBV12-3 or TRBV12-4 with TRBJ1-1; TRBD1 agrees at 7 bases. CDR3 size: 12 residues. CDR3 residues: CASSLGGTEASF. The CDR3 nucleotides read TGTGCCAGCAGCCTAGGGGGCACTGAAGCTTCCTTT.

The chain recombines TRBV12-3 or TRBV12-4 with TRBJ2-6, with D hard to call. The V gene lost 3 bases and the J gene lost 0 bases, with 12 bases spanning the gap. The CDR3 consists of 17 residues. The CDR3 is CASSFGGPFSGANVLTF. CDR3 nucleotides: TGTGCCAGCAGTTTTGGTGGGCCCTTCTCTGGGGCCAACGTCCTGACTTTC.

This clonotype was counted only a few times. The CDR3 here is CASSLAGPRATEAFF. CDR3 bases: TGTGCCAGCAGCTTAGCTGGCCCGAGGGCCACTGAAGCTTTCTTT. The chain has TRBV7-9 and TRBJ1-1, with no clear D. The CDR3 spans 15 residues. V shed 0 bases and J shed 4 bases, with 12 bases lying between them. The germline V gene has CDR1 SEHNR and CDR2 FQNEAQ (reference sequence).

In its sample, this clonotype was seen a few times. The CDR3 sequence is CSASGNTEAFF. CDR3 DNA sequence: TGCAGCGCGTCAGGGAACACTGAAGCTTTCTTT. The rearrangement links TRBV29-1 to TRBJ1-1, with no clear D. From germline, CDR1 is SQVTM and CDR2 ANQGSEA. This CDR3 contains 11 residues. Trimming took 7 bases from V and 1 from J, leaving 7 bases between them.

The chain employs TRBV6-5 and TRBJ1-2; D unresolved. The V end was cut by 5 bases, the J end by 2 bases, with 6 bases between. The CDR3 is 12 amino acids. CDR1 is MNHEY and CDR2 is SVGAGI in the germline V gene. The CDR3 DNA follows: TGTGCCAGCAGTAGAACAAACTATGGCTACACCTTC. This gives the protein CASSRTNYGYTF.

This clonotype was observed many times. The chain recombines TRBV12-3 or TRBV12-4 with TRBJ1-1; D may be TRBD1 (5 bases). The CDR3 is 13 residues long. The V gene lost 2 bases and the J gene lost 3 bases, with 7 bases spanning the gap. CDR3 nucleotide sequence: TGTGCCAGCAGTTTATTCAGGGACACTGAAGCTTTCTTT. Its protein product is CASSLFRDTEAFF.

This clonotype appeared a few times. The CDR3 loop reads CAAAHRGGIGYTF. The CDR3, as DNA: TGTGCCGCCGCCCACAGGGGGGGTATTGGCTACACCTTC. The gene calls are TRBV10-3 and TRBJ1-2; 8 positions agree with TRBD1. This CDR3 region has 13 residues. With 11 bases clipped from V and 7 bases from J, the junction kept 12 bases outside the gene matches. Per germline, CDR1 ENHRY and CDR2 SYGVKD.

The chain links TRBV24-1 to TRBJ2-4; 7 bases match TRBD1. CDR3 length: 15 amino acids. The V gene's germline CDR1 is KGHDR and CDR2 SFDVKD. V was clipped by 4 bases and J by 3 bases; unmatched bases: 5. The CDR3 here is CATSENQGDKNIQYF. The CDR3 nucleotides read TGTGCCACCAGTGAAAATCAGGGGGACAAAAACATTCAGTACTTC.

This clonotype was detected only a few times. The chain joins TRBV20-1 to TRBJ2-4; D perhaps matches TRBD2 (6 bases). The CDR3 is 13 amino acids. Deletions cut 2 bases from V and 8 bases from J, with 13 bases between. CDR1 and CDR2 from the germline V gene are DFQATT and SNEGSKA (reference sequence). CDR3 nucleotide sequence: TGCAGTGCTAGAATCGGGGGTAGGGACATTCAGTACTTC. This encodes CSARIGGRDIQYF.

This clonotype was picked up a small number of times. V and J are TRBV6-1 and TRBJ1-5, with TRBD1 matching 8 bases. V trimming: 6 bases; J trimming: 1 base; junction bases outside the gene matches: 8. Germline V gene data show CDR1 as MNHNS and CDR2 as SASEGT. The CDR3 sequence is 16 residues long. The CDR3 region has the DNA TGTGCCAGCAGCGGAGACAGGGGTGGAAGCAATCAGCCCCAGCATTTT. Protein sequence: CASSGDRGGSNQPQHF.